Following are 21 T cell receptor beta chains from one sample sequenced in a study of cytomegalovirus exposure and HLA in healthy donors. Both 60 Vbeta primers and 13 Jbeta primers went into the PCR. Produced via immunoSEQ multiplex PCR; TCRdb's table is partial and in-frame only. The table shows under 150,000 clones, with about 80% occurring only once. Input material: PBMCs. The origin of the receptors is a boy aged 2 to 9 in good health and CMV-seronegative.

In the case of this clone: One end of the junction fails to match germline, which may point to a read error. V usage is TRBV7-9 and J usage is TRBJ2-1; 7 bases agree with TRBD2. This CDR3 has 15 amino acids. Germline CDR1 SEHNR, CDR2 FQNEAQ (reference sequence). The CDR3 loop is CSSSFRREIYNEQFF. The CDR3 coding sequence is TGTTCCAGCAGCTTTCGGCGGGAGATCTACAATGAGCAGTTCTTC.

The V gene is TRBV11-2, the J gene TRBJ2-7; no clear D. V lost 1 base to trimming and J lost 0 bases, with 13 bases between them. The CDR3 contains 16 residues. Per the germline V gene, CDR1 is SGHAT and CDR2 is FQNNGV. The CDR3 spells CASSLVVSTGSYEQYF. As DNA, the CDR3 is TGTGCCAGCAGCTTAGTGGTATCGACTGGCTCCTACGAGCAGTACTTC.

This clone was counted a few times. Only one base separates this from a far larger clonotype, so it likely reflects a read error. The chain uses TRBV7-8 and TRBJ1-2, with D unclear. V was shortened by 5 bases and J by 3 bases, with 22 bases between the two germline ends. The CDR3 totals 17 residues. Germline lookup yields CDR1 SGHVS and CDR2 FQNEAQ. The CDR3 DNA sequence: TGTGCCAGCAGCGCCAACGGGGAATTCGGGTTGGACTATGGCTACACCTTC. It yields the protein CASSANGEFGLDYGYTF. Full variable domain (outside the CDR3, taken from reference TRBV7-8 and TRBJ1-2): GAGVSQSPRYKVAKRGQDVALRCDPISGHVSLFWYQQALGQGPEFLTYFQNEAQLDKSGLPSDRFFAERPEGSVSTLKIQRTQQEDSAVYLCASSANGEFGLDYGYTFGSGTRLTVV.

The genes are TRBV30 and TRBJ1-1; perhaps TRBD1 as D (6 bases). The CDR3 has 13 amino acids. Germline V lookup: CDR1 GTSNPN, CDR2 SVGIG (reference sequence). Trimming cost V 3 bases and J 4 bases, with 12 bases left between them. The chain's CDR3 is CAWRDTGFTEAFF. CDR3 bases: TGTGCCTGGAGAGACACAGGGTTCACTGAAGCTTTCTTT. Drawing the rest from reference TRBV30 and TRBJ1-1, the complete variable domain is SQTIHQWPATLVQPVGSPLSLECTVEGTSNPNLYWYRQAAGRGLQLLFYSVGIGQISSEVPQNLSASRPQDRQFILSSKKLLLSDSGFYLCAWRDTGFTEAFFGQGTRLTVV.

With respect to this clone: Other DNA sequences in the same sample also yield this CDR3. V usage is TRBV7-6 and J usage is TRBJ1-4; tentatively, D is TRBD1 (5 bases). The CDR3 spans 14 residues. The V gene's germline CDR1 is SGHVS and CDR2 FNYEAQ. Trimming pared 1 base from V and 5 bases from J, leaving 8 bases between. The CDR3 coding sequence is TGTGCCAGCAGCTTAGACAGGTTGAATGAAAAACTGTTTTTT. The encoded protein is CASSLDRLNEKLFF.

The chain combines TRBV4-3 with TRBJ2-2; a possible D gene is TRBD1 (6 bases). The CDR3 sequence is 17 residues long. Trimming took off 1 base at V and 6 bases at J, with 18 bases between the two ends. The V gene's germline CDR1 is LGHNA and CDR2 YSLEER. This CDR3 is CASSQVGADWMAGELFF. The CDR3 bases are TGCGCCAGCAGCCAAGTGGGGGCAGATTGGATGGCCGGGGAGCTGTTTTTT.

This chain uses TRBV5-1 with TRBJ2-3, with 15 bases aligning to TRBD2. With 4 bases clipped from V and 5 bases from J, the junction kept 11 bases outside the gene matches. The V gene's germline CDR1 is SGHRS and CDR2 YFSETQ. This CDR3 has 18 residues. CDR3 sequence: CASSPGLAGGPGKDTQYF. As DNA, the CDR3 is TGCGCCAGCAGCCCTGGACTAGCGGGGGGGCCTGGGAAAGATACGCAGTATTTT.

This sequence joins TRBV5-6 and TRBJ2-1, with 9 bases lining up with TRBD2. The trim removed 2 bases at V and 6 bases at J, leaving 6 bases unmatched. Germline values: CDR1 SGHDT, CDR2 YYEEEE. The CDR3 loop spans 15 amino acids. CDR3 loop: CASSFAGGPSNEQFF. DNA of the CDR3: TGTGCCAGCAGCTTTGCGGGGGGGCCCTCCAATGAGCAGTTCTTC.

The chain uses TRBV6-1 and TRBJ2-7; 7 bases fit TRBD1. CDR1 is MNHNS, CDR2 SASEGT, per germline. This CDR3 has 14 amino acids. V trimming: 6 bases; J trimming: 2 bases; junction bases outside the gene matches: 7. CDR3 sequence (DNA): TGTGCCAGCAGACCTCCTGGGACAGCCTACGAGCAGTACGTC. It yields the protein CASRPPGTAYEQYV.

The genes are TRBV9 and TRBJ1-1; D gene unclear. The CDR3 contains 13 residues. The V gene's germline CDR1 is SGDLS and CDR2 YYNGEE. V lost 0 bases to trimming and J lost 4 bases, with 7 bases between them. CDR3 amino acids: CASSVVTTTEAFF. The CDR3 nucleotides are TGTGCCAGCAGCGTAGTAACAACCACTGAAGCTTTCTTT.

The rearrangement uses TRBV11-2 and TRBJ2-2, with a weak D call TRBD2 (5 bases). This CDR3 spans 13 amino acids. Trimming cost V 5 bases and J 6 bases, with 10 bases left between them. Germline assignment: CDR1 SGHAT and CDR2 FQNNGV. The CDR3 region has the DNA TGTGCCAGCAGCCCAGGACTGCCCGGGGAGCTGTTTTTT. Encoded protein: CASSPGLPGELFF.

The chain couples TRBV6-6 to TRBJ1-1; D remains unclear. Looked up from germline, CDR1 is MNHNY and CDR2 is SVGAGI (reference sequence). The V and J ends lost 7 bases and 4 bases respectively, with 13 bases between them. There are 13 residues in the CDR3. Written as DNA, the CDR3 is TGTGCCAGCACTCCTATGGTTAGCACTGAAGCTTTCTTT. Translated: CASTPMVSTEAFF.

V usage is TRBV7-2 and J usage is TRBJ2-3; perhaps TRBD2 as D (6 bases). The CDR3 has 15 residues. The V and J ends lost 5 bases and 2 bases respectively, with 14 bases between them. Germline V lookup: CDR1 SGHTA, CDR2 FQGNSA. The CDR3 DNA reads TGTGCCAGCAGCCCTTGGGGGGTCCACACAGATACGCAGTATTTT. Protein: CASSPWGVHTDTQYF.

As regards this clone: Other DNA sequences in the sample encode the same CDR3. The chain is built from TRBV28 and TRBJ1-2; no clear D. This CDR3 region has 13 residues. V dropped 5 bases and J dropped 5 bases, with 12 bases sitting between them. The germline gives CDR1 MDHEN, CDR2 SYDVKM. Written as DNA, the CDR3 is TGTGCCAGCAGTCCTCCCGAGGGTTATGGCTACACCTTC. Translation: CASSPPEGYGYTF.

A note on this clone: Other DNA sequences of this sample code for an identical CDR3. The chain links TRBV7-2 to TRBJ1-1; 7 bases align to TRBD1. The junction had 6 bases not matched to a gene; V was cut back by 6 bases and J by 5 bases. Germline V gene lookup returns CDR1 SGHTA and CDR2 FQGNSA. This CDR3 comprises 13 residues. For the CDR3, the DNA is TGTGCCAGCAGAGCAGGGGGTAGGACTGAAGCTTTCTTT. This sequence encodes CASRAGGRTEAFF.

The rearrangement uses TRBV30 and TRBJ1-1; TRBD1 matches at 10 bases. CDR3 length: 14 residues. V was clipped by 0 bases and J by 4 bases; unmatched bases: 2. CDR1 and CDR2 (germline): GTSNPN, SVGIG (reference sequence). CDR3 coding DNA: TGTGCCTGGAGTGTGAGGACAGGGGGCACTGAAGCTTTCTTT. It is translated as CAWSVRTGGTEAFF.

The chain has TRBV30 and TRBJ2-2; 9 nucleotides match TRBD1. The junction had 7 bases not matched to a gene; V was cut back by 3 bases and J by 2 bases. This CDR3 spans 16 amino acids. The V gene's germline CDR1 is GTSNPN and CDR2 SVGIG (reference sequence). DNA for the CDR3: TGTGCCTGGAGGACCCGGGACAGGGCAAACACCGGGGAGCTGTTTTTT. Protein sequence: CAWRTRDRANTGELFF.

This clone turned up a few times. The chain combines TRBV19 with TRBJ2-2, with 7 bases lining up with TRBD1. CDR1 is LNHDA and CDR2 is SQIVND in the germline V gene (reference sequence). Trimming at V came to 5 bases and at J to 1 base, leaving 7 bases not matched to a gene. CDR3 length: 16 amino acids. The CDR3: CASSSRTGRNTGELFF. The CDR3 DNA is TGTGCCAGTAGTTCCAGGACAGGAAGGAACACCGGGGAGCTGTTTTTT.

This clone was seen just once. The chain is built from TRBV7-6 and TRBJ2-7; D is perhaps TRBD2 (7 bases). Trimming pared 1 base from V and 7 bases from J, leaving 17 bases between. This CDR3 region has 15 residues. Germline V gene data show CDR1 as SGHVS and CDR2 as FNYEAQ. CDR3 sequence (DNA): TGTGCCAGCAGCTTAGGGGTTGGGGGGGCGAGTGAGCAGTACGTC. Translated, it gives CASSLGVGGASEQYV.

The CDR3 bases are TGTGCCAGCAGCTCGATAAAGGGCGGGAGGTCGGAGACCCAGTACTTC. This codes for CASSSIKGGRSETQYF. The V call is TRBV7-8, the J call TRBJ2-5, with 8 bases lining up with TRBD2. Trimming removed 4 bases from V and 5 bases from J; junction bases left unmatched: 12. Germline V lookup: CDR1 SGHVS, CDR2 FQNEAQ. CDR3 length: 16 amino acids.

The chain couples TRBV7-9 to TRBJ1-4; the match to TRBD1 covers 9 bases. V lost 4 bases, J lost 8 bases, and 8 bases stayed unmatched. CDR1 SEHNR and CDR2 FQNEAQ come from the germline V gene (reference sequence). The CDR3 consists of 15 residues. CDR3 amino acids: CASSSIQGAVEKLFF. The CDR3 DNA reads as TGTGCCAGCAGCTCCATACAGGGGGCTGTAGAAAAACTGTTTTTT.